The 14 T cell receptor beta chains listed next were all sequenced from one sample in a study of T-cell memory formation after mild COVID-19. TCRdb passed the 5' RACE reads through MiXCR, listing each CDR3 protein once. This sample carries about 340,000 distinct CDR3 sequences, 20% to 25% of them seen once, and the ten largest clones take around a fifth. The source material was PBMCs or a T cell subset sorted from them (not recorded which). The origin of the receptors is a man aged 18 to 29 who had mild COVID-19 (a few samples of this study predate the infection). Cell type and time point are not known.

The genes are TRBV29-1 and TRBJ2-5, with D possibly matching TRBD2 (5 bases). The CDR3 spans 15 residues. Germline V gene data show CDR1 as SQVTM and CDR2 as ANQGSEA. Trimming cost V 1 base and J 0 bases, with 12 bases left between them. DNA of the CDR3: TGCAGCGTTGAAGGGGAGCAGCCGTACCAAGAGACCCAGTACTTC. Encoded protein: CSVEGEQPYQETQYF.

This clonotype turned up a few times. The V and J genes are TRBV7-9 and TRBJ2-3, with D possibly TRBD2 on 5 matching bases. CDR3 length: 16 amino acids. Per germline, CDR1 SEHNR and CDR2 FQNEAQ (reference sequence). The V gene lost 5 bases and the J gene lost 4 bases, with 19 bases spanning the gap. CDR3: CASSISGLASADTQYF. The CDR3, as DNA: TGTGCCAGCAGCATTTCAGGACTGGCAAGCGCAGATACGCAGTATTTT.

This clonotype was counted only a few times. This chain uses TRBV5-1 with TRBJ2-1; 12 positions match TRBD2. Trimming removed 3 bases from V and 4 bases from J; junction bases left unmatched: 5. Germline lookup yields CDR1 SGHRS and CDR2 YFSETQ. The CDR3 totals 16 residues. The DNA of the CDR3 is TGCGCCAGCAGCTCCAAACTAGCGGGGGGTTACAATGAGCAGTTCTTC. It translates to CASSSKLAGGYNEQFF. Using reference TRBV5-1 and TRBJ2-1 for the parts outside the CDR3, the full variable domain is KAGVTQTPRYLIKTRGQQVTLSCSPISGHRSVSWYQQTPGQGLQFLFEYFSETQRNKGNFPGRFSGRQFSNSRSEMNVSTLELGDSALYLCASSSKLAGGYNEQFFGPGTRLTVL.

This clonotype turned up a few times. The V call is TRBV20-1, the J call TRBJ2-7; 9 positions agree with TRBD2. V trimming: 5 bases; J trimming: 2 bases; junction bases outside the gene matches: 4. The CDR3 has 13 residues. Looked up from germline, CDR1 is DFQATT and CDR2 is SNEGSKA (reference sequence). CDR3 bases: TGCAGTGCTGAGGGCGGGGGGGCCTACGAGCAGTACTTC. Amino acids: CSAEGGGAYEQYF.

The CDR3 spells CASRPSGTSLTYEQYV. The CDR3 nucleotides read TGTGCCAGCAGACCTTCCGGGACTTCCCTTACGTACGAGCAGTACGTC. This rearrangement joins TRBV28 to TRBJ2-7; the D gene is possibly TRBD2 (6 bases). Germline-derived CDR1 and CDR2 are MDHEN and SYDVKM. Trimming stripped 6 bases from V and 4 bases from J, with 22 bases between. CDR3 size: 16 residues.

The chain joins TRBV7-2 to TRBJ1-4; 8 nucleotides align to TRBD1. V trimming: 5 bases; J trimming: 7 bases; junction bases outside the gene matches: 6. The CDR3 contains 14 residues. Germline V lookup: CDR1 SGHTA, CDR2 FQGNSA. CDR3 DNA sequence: TGTGCCAGCAGCCTCGACAGGGGCGGTGAAAAACTGTTTTTT. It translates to CASSLDRGGEKLFF. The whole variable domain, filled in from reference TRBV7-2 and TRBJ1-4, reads GAGVSQSPSNKVTEKGKDVELRCDPISGHTALYWYRQSLGQGLEFLIYFQGNSAPDKSGLPSDRFSAERTGGSVSTLTIQRTQQEDSAVYLCASSLDRGGEKLFFGSGTQLSVL.

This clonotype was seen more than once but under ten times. The CDR3 protein is CSAMSRLLNTGELFF. Here the CDR3 DNA reads TGCAGTGCTATGAGCCGGCTACTGAACACCGGGGAGCTGTTTTTT. V usage is TRBV20-1 and J usage is TRBJ2-2; the D is unclear. Between the trimmed V and J ends, which lost 4 bases and 1 base, there was a span of 13 bases. The CDR3 loop spans 15 amino acids. The germline V gene encodes CDR1 DFQATT and CDR2 SNEGSKA (reference sequence).

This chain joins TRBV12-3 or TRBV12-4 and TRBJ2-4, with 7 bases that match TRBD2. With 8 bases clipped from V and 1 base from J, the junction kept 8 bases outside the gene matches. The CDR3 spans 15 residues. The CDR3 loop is CASRGREWAKNIQYF. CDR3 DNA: TGTGCCAGCCGTGGGAGGGAGTGGGCCAAAAACATTCAGTACTTC.

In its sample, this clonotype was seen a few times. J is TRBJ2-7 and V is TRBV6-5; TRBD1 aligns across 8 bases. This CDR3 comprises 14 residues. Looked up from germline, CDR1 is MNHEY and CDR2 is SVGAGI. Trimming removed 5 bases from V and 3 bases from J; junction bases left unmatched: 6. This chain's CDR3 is CASSAGQGNYEQYF. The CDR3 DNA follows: TGTGCCAGCAGTGCCGGACAGGGAAACTACGAGCAGTACTTC.

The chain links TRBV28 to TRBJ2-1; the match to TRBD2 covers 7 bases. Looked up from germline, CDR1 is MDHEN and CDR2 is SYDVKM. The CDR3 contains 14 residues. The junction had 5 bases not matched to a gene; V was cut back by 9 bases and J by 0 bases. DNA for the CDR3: TGTGCCAGTTGGGGCGGGAGCTCCTACAATGAGCAGTTCTTC. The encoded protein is CASWGGSSYNEQFF.

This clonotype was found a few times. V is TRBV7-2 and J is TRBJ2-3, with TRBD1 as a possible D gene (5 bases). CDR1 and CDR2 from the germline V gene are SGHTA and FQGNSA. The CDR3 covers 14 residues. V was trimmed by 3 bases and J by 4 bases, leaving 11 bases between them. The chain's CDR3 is CASSFPGWADTQYF. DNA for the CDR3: TGTGCCAGCAGCTTCCCAGGGTGGGCAGATACGCAGTATTTT.

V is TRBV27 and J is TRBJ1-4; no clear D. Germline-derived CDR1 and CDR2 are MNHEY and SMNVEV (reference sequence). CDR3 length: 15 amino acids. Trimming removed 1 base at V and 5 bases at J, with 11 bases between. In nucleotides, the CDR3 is TGTGCCAGCAGTTTATTGCGGGCCCAGAATGAAAAACTGTTTTTT. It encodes CASSLLRAQNEKLFF.

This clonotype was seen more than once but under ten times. CDR3 amino acids: CASGLRLGEQFF. The CDR3 DNA follows: TGTGCTAGTGGTTTGAGGCTGGGGGAGCAGTTCTTC. This sequence joins TRBV12-5 and TRBJ2-1, with D hard to call. The germline CDR1 and CDR2 sequences are LGHNT and FRNRAP. There are 12 residues in the CDR3. Trimming took off 2 bases at V and 10 bases at J, with 9 bases between the two ends.

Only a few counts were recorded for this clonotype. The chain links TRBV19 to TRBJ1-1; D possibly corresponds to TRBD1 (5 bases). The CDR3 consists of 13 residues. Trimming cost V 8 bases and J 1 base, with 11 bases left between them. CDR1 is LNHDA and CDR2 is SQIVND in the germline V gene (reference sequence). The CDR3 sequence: CASGTSGNTEAFF. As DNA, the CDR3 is TGTGCCAGTGGGACCTCAGGGAACACTGAAGCTTTCTTT.